The 27 T cell receptor beta chains below all came from one sample that was sequenced in a study of radiotherapy plus CTLA-4 blockade in lung cancer. Here immunoSEQ multiplex PCR was the method, and the copy in TCRdb shows in-frame clones only, minus some. This sample carries around 56,000 clones, over 75% of them seen once, and the ten largest clones take roughly 15%. The sample was peripheral blood, taken from a patient treated with radiotherapy plus ipilimumab. The receptor set was obtained from a human donor with non-small cell lung cancer who had a complete response to radiotherapy plus ipilimumab.

The V call is TRBV28, the J call TRBJ2-3, with 11 bases fitting TRBD2. This CDR3 is 16 amino acids long. Germline CDR1 and CDR2: MDHEN and SYDVKM. Germline trimming cut 3 bases from V and 10 bases from J; bases unmatched to any gene: 12. In DNA form, the CDR3 reads TGTGCCAGCAGTTTTCCTAGCGGGACTAGCGGAAGAGCGCAGTATTTT. Translation: CASSFPSGTSGRAQYF.

This chain connects TRBV4-1 to TRBJ1-5, with D perhaps TRBD1 (5 bases). CDR3 length equals 16 residues. V was clipped by 0 bases and J by 3 bases, with 12 bases between them. Germline CDR1 reads MGHRA; CDR2 reads YSYEKL. The CDR3 sequence is CASSQDKTAVNQPQHF. The CDR3 nucleotides are TGCGCCAGCAGCCAAGATAAGACAGCCGTCAATCAGCCCCAGCATTTT.

The V gene is TRBV18, the J gene TRBJ2-2; D not resolved. V shed 2 bases and J shed 0 bases, with 13 bases lying between them. This CDR3 is built from 17 residues. Germline V lookup: CDR1 KGHSH, CDR2 LQKENI. The CDR3 loop is CASSPSLDSANTGELFF. The CDR3 DNA sequence: TGTGCCAGCTCACCATCGCTTGACTCCGCGAACACCGGGGAGCTGTTTTTT.

The genes are TRBV18 and TRBJ2-5; perhaps TRBD2 as D (6 bases). CDR3 length: 14 residues. Germline V gives CDR1 KGHSH, CDR2 LQKENI. V lost 5 bases to trimming and J lost 9 bases, with 19 bases between them. CDR3: CASSSTVTGEAQYF. CDR3 nucleotide sequence: TGTGCCAGCTCATCGACTGTGACTGGGGAGGCCCAGTACTTC.

The chain joins TRBV7-8 to TRBJ1-1, with TRBD1 matching 8 bases. V was pared by 5 bases and J by 1 base, with 9 bases of the junction left unmatched. There are 16 residues in the CDR3. The V gene's germline CDR1 is SGHVS and CDR2 FQNEAQ. This CDR3 is CASSTELGQGNTEAFF. The CDR3 bases are TGTGCCAGCAGCACCGAACTCGGACAGGGGAACACTGAAGCTTTCTTT.

The genes are TRBV5-1 and TRBJ1-2; 8 bases agree with TRBD1. V lost 0 bases and J lost 3; bases outside the gene matches: 4. The CDR3 consists of 15 residues. Germline CDR1 is SGHRS and CDR2 is YFSETQ. The CDR3 nucleotides read TGCGCCAGCAGCTTGGATCAGGGGGCATACTATGGCTACACCTTC. Amino acids: CASSLDQGAYYGYTF.

This clone was seen a handful of times. The rearrangement joins TRBV7-9 to TRBJ1-1; the D is unclear. The CDR3 length is 15 residues. V lost 5 bases to trimming and J lost 6 bases, with 19 bases between them. Germline V lookup: CDR1 SEHNR, CDR2 FQNEAQ (reference sequence). CDR3 bases: TGTGCCAGCAGCACCACGGTCCGGGTTGGAGCTGAAGCTTTCTTT. Translated, it gives CASSTTVRVGAEAFF.

This chain links TRBV30 with TRBJ1-5; D gene uncertain. Germline V gives CDR1 GTSNPN, CDR2 SVGIG (reference sequence). The V end lost 4 bases, the J end lost 0 bases, and 13 bases lay between the germline ends. The CDR3 is 15 amino acids. The CDR3 sequence is CAWTSGVNSNQPQHF. CDR3 DNA: TGTGCCTGGACCTCGGGAGTGAATAGCAATCAGCCCCAGCATTTT.

The chain is built from TRBV9 and TRBJ2-2, with TRBD2 matching over 7 bases. Germline V gene lookup returns CDR1 SGDLS and CDR2 YYNGEE. V was pared by 4 bases and J by 7 bases, with 13 bases of the junction left unmatched. This CDR3 is built from 16 residues. The CDR3 region is CASSPRPSGVYGELFF. The CDR3 nucleotides read TGTGCCAGCAGCCCCCGCCCTAGCGGCGTTTACGGGGAGCTGTTTTTT.

The rearrangement uses TRBV11-3 and TRBJ2-3; 8 bases are shared with TRBD1. The CDR3 extends over 15 amino acids. The V segment lost 3 bases and the J segment 4 bases; nucleotides outside the gene matches: 6. CDR1 SGHNT and CDR2 YENEEA come from the germline V gene. CDR3: CASSFRQGSSDTQYF. CDR3 DNA sequence: TGTGCCAGCAGCTTTCGACAGGGGAGCTCAGATACGCAGTATTTT.

The chain is built from TRBV29-1 and TRBJ1-2; 8 positions agree with TRBD1. The ends lost 7 bases at V and 7 bases at J; junction bases unmatched: 14. Germline V lookup: CDR1 SQVTM, CDR2 ANQGSEA. The CDR3 is made up of 14 amino acids. Written as DNA, the CDR3 is TGCAGCGCCCGACGGGGACAGGCGGAGGGTGGCTACACCTTC. It specifies CSARRGQAEGGYTF. The entire variable domain, with the rest obtained from reference TRBV29-1 and TRBJ1-2, is as follows: SAVISQKPSRDICQRGTSLTIQCQVDSQVTMMFWYRQQPGQSLTLIATANQGSEATYESGFVIDKFPISRPNLTFSTLTVSNMSPEDSSIYLCSARRGQAEGGYTFGSGTRLTVV.

This clone was seen more than once but under ten times. The chain uses TRBV7-9 and TRBJ1-5; tentatively, D is TRBD1 (5 bases). The germline V gene has CDR1 SEHNR and CDR2 FQNEAQ (reference sequence). Trimming removed 0 bases at V and 4 bases at J, with 10 bases between. The CDR3 spans 15 residues. For the CDR3, the DNA is TGTGCCAGCAGCTTAGCACAGGCAGGGAATCAGCCCCAGCATTTT. Encoded protein: CASSLAQAGNQPQHF.

The chain joins TRBV7-2 to TRBJ2-6, with TRBD2 as a possible D gene (7 bases). V was pared by 4 bases and J by 0 bases, with 16 bases between. The CDR3 loop spans 18 amino acids. The germline V gene encodes CDR1 SGHTA and CDR2 FQGNSA. In nucleotides, the CDR3 is TGTGCCAGCAGCTCAAAGGCGGGGGCGCGCTCTGGGGCCAACGTCCTGACTTTC. This sequence encodes CASSSKAGARSGANVLTF.

The chain is built from TRBV29-1 and TRBJ2-3; D is possibly TRBD1 (5 bases). V lost 4 bases, J lost 4 bases, and 9 bases lay in between. The germline CDR1 and CDR2 sequences are SQVTM and ANQGSEA. CDR3 length: 12 amino acids. Here the CDR3 DNA reads TGCAGCGTTGGGGGCAGGGCAGATACGCAGTATTTT. Amino acids: CSVGGRADTQYF.

This chain connects TRBV7-2 to TRBJ2-7; 9 bases align to TRBD1. Trimming at V came to 1 base and at J to 2 bases, leaving 3 bases not matched to a gene. Germline values: CDR1 SGHTA, CDR2 FQGNSA. There are 15 residues in the CDR3. The CDR3 region is CASSLVGQGPYEQYF. The CDR3 DNA is TGTGCCAGCAGCTTAGTGGGACAGGGCCCCTACGAGCAGTACTTC.

This clone was counted between two and nine times. The CDR3 sequence is CASSPTRIGELFF. The DNA for the CDR3 is TGTGCCAGCAGCCCAACTAGGATCGGGGAGCTGTTTTTT. The chain joins TRBV5-6 to TRBJ2-2, with D possibly matching TRBD2 (5 bases). This CDR3 has 13 residues. Germline V CDR1 and CDR2: SGHDT, YYEEEE. With 4 bases removed from V and 7 bases from J, the gap between germline ends came to 11 bases. Filled out from reference TRBV5-6 and TRBJ2-2, the complete variable domain reads DAGVTQSPTHLIKTRGQQVTLRCSPKSGHDTVSWYQQALGQGPQFIFQYYEEEERQRGNFPDRFSGHQFPNYSSELNVNALLLGDSALYLCASSPTRIGELFFGEGSRLTVL.

The chain couples TRBV13 to TRBJ1-5; D is ambiguous. The CDR3 extends over 13 amino acids. CDR1 PRHDT and CDR2 FYEKMQ come from the germline V gene (reference sequence). Trimming shortened V by 3 bases and J by 6 bases, and 9 bases separated the two germline ends. CDR3 nucleotide sequence: TGTGCCAGCAGCTTCGGGGTAGGTCAGCCCCAGCATTTT. It is translated as CASSFGVGQPQHF.

The chain links TRBV18 to TRBJ2-1; 9 positions agree with TRBD1. The CDR3 totals 15 residues. V shed 2 bases and J 9 bases; nucleotides not matched to a gene: 8. Germline V gives CDR1 KGHSH, CDR2 LQKENI. CDR3 bases: TGTGCCAGCTCACCAGGGACAGGGTTTTCGGCTGAGCAGTTCTTC. Translated: CASSPGTGFSAEQFF.

The chain uses TRBV29-1 and TRBJ1-4; D is possibly TRBD1 (5 bases). Trimming removed 7 bases from V and 2 bases from J, with 14 bases in between. The CDR3 extends over 14 amino acids. CDR1 SQVTM and CDR2 ANQGSEA come from the germline V gene. The CDR3 coding sequence is TGCAGCGCCTTGGGGGGGAGTACTAATGAAAAACTGTTTTTT. Its translation is CSALGGSTNEKLFF. Full variable domain (remainder filled in from reference TRBV29-1 and TRBJ1-4): SAVISQKPSRDICQRGTSLTIQCQVDSQVTMMFWYRQQPGQSLTLIATANQGSEATYESGFVIDKFPISRPNLTFSTLTVSNMSPEDSSIYLCSALGGSTNEKLFFGSGTQLSVL.

The chain has TRBV19 and TRBJ1-1; possibly TRBD1 for D (6 bases). The germline V and J ends were trimmed by 4 bases and 1 base, with 7 bases remaining between them. The CDR3 totals 13 residues. Germline CDR1 and CDR2: LNHDA and SQIVND (reference sequence). Here the CDR3 reads CASSRGGNTEAFF. CDR3 nucleotides: TGTGCCAGTAGTAGAGGGGGGAACACTGAAGCTTTCTTT.

V usage is TRBV18 and J usage is TRBJ2-2; 7 bases fit TRBD1. Germline lookup yields CDR1 KGHSH and CDR2 LQKENI. Trimming took 3 bases from V and 5 from J; bases not matched to a gene: 9. This CDR3 has 16 residues. As DNA, the CDR3 is TGTGCCAGCTCACCGAGAATCGGACAGGAGACCGGGGAGCTGTTTTTT. Translated, it gives CASSPRIGQETGELFF.

CDR3 amino acids: CASSIAQGATDTQYF. The CDR3 coding sequence is TGTGCCAGTAGTATTGCACAGGGGGCAACAGATACGCAGTATTTT. This chain joins TRBV19 and TRBJ2-3, with 9 bases fitting TRBD1. The CDR3 consists of 15 residues. J lost 3 bases, V lost 3 bases, and 4 bases had no gene match. Germline values: CDR1 LNHDA, CDR2 SQIVND (reference sequence).

J is TRBJ1-1 and V is TRBV6-6; 8 positions match TRBD1. The CDR3 has 15 residues. After removal of 4 bases from V and 0 bases from J, the junction contained 4 bases not matched to a gene. Germline V gives CDR1 MNHNY, CDR2 SVGAGI (reference sequence). The CDR3 DNA follows: TGTGCCAGCAGTTGGACAGGGATTATGAACACTGAAGCTTTCTTT. Protein: CASSWTGIMNTEAFF.

The rearrangement uses TRBV15 and TRBJ1-2, with no clear D. Deletions cut 0 bases from V and 6 bases from J, with 14 bases between. The CDR3 contains 15 residues. Germline V CDR1 and CDR2: LNHNV, YYDKDF (reference sequence). The CDR3 sequence is CATSRDFSVGNGYTF. The CDR3, as DNA: TGTGCCACCAGCAGAGATTTCTCAGTGGGCAATGGCTACACCTTC.

The chain joins TRBV19 to TRBJ1-5, with a weak D call TRBD1 (6 bases). Germline V CDR1 and CDR2: LNHDA, SQIVND (reference sequence). V was shortened by 7 bases and J by 2 bases, with 21 bases between the two germline ends. The CDR3 runs 17 residues. The chain's CDR3 is CASMKRRTVEGNQPQHF. CDR3 coding DNA: TGTGCCAGTATGAAAAGAAGGACAGTTGAGGGCAATCAGCCCCAGCATTTT.

The chain has TRBV27 and TRBJ2-3; 10 bases are a match to TRBD1. Germline V gene lookup returns CDR1 MNHEY and CDR2 SMNVEV (reference sequence). The CDR3 has 15 amino acids. J gave up 5 bases and V 5 bases, and 7 bases lay outside the gene matches. The CDR3 region is CASSTRTGGGDTQYF. CDR3 nucleotides: TGTGCCAGCAGTACGCGGACAGGGGGAGGAGATACGCAGTATTTT.

V and J are TRBV19 and TRBJ2-7; weak D call: TRBD2 (6 bases). The CDR3 length is 15 residues. Trimming removed 4 bases at V and 3 bases at J, with 16 bases between. The germline V gene encodes CDR1 LNHDA and CDR2 SQIVND (reference sequence). In DNA, the CDR3 is TGTGCCAGTAGTAAATCGGGGGAGGCAGACTACGAGCAGTACTTC. Translation: CASSKSGEADYEQYF.